Below, 29 T cell receptor beta chains from the same sample are listed, as sequenced in a study of blood T cell repertoires in COVID-19. The table came from immunoSEQ multiplex PCR; TCRdb's copy has only in-frame clones and leaves some out. The sample yields about 160,000 clones, roughly 84% seen once. Sequenced: peripheral blood. These receptors were obtained from a man aged 45-60 years with active or convalescent COVID-19.

The rearrangement uses TRBV10-3 and TRBJ1-6, with 7 bases fitting TRBD1. CDR1 ENHRY and CDR2 SYGVKD come from the germline V gene. V trimming: 5 bases; J trimming: 8 bases; junction bases outside the gene matches: 6. The CDR3 covers 14 residues. DNA of the CDR3: TGTGCCATCAGTATTAGGCAGGGGGATTCACCCCTCCACTTT. Protein sequence: CAISIRQGDSPLHF.

The CDR3 loop reads CASSQVGERGGGDTDTQYF. The CDR3 nucleotides read TGCGCCAGCAGCCAAGTGGGTGAAAGGGGTGGCGGGGACACAGATACGCAGTATTTT. The chain couples TRBV4-1 to TRBJ2-3; D perhaps matches TRBD2 (6 bases). Looked up from germline, CDR1 is MGHRA and CDR2 is YSYEKL. The CDR3 covers 19 residues. Deletions cut 1 base from V and 2 bases from J, with 22 bases between.

V usage is TRBV7-9 and J usage is TRBJ1-5, with D unclear. The ends were cut back, 5 bases at V and 8 bases at J, with 13 bases in the middle. Per the germline V gene, CDR1 is SEHNR and CDR2 is FQNEAQ (reference sequence). This CDR3 is built from 13 residues. CDR3 loop: CASSTRVGEPQHF. CDR3 DNA: TGTGCCAGCAGCACCCGGGTAGGCGAGCCCCAGCATTTT.

This clone was counted between two and nine times. Other DNA sequences in the same sample also yield this CDR3. The chain is built from TRBV5-6 and TRBJ2-1; the match to TRBD2 covers 10 bases. CDR1 SGHDT and CDR2 YYEEEE come from the germline V gene. The ends lost 2 bases at V and 0 bases at J; junction bases unmatched: 2. CDR3 length equals 16 residues. The DNA of the CDR3 is TGTGCCAGCAGCTTACTAGCGGGGAGCTCCTACAATGAGCAGTTCTTC. Its translation: CASSLLAGSSYNEQFF.

The chain links TRBV21-1 to TRBJ1-3; the table gives TRBD1 as D, unverified against the DNA. TRBV21-1 is assigned pseudogene status. The CDR3 contains 15 residues. The CDR3 DNA sequence: TGTGCCAGCAGCACAACAGGTACGGCGGGAAACACCATATATTTT. It yields the protein CASSTTGTAGNTIYF.

This clone was counted only a few times. The J gene is TRBJ1-4, the V gene TRBV5-8, with 11 bases lining up with TRBD1. Germline CDR1 is SGHTS and CDR2 is YDEGEE. This CDR3 is built from 16 residues. V gave up 2 bases and J gave up 2 bases; unmatched junction bases: 2. The CDR3 here is CASSFRTGGTNEKLFF. The CDR3 nucleotides are TGTGCCAGCAGCTTTAGGACAGGGGGCACTAATGAAAAACTGTTTTTT.

The chain employs TRBV29-1 and TRBJ2-7; 8 nucleotides match TRBD1. J was trimmed by 3 bases and V by 4 bases; bases with no gene match: 5. The CDR3 is 13 amino acids. The germline V gene has CDR1 SQVTM and CDR2 ANQGSEA. The CDR3 region is CSVGTGSSYEQYF. DNA of the CDR3: TGCAGCGTTGGGACAGGGTCCAGCTACGAGCAGTACTTC.

As DNA, the CDR3 is TGTGCCAGCAGTCACCGCGGTCTAGCGGGCGAGCAGTACTTC. Encoded protein: CASSHRGLAGEQYF. The chain has TRBV7-9 and TRBJ2-7, with 8 bases fitting TRBD2. The CDR3 has 14 residues. Germline-derived CDR1 and CDR2 are SEHNR and FQNEAQ (reference sequence). Trimming cost V 6 bases and J 6 bases; bases outside gene matches: 10.

This chain connects TRBV29-1 to TRBJ1-1, with 7 bases that match TRBD1. Germline CDR1 reads SQVTM; CDR2 reads ANQGSEA. CDR3 length equals 11 residues. J was trimmed by 11 bases and V by 7 bases; bases with no gene match: 10. The CDR3 DNA reads as TGCAGCGCCCCCGGACAGGAGATCGCTTTCTTT. Protein product: CSAPGQEIAFF.

The J gene is TRBJ1-1, the V gene TRBV5-1; D is ambiguous. This CDR3 is built from 16 residues. Deletions cut 4 bases from V and 1 base from J, with 17 bases between. Germline lookup yields CDR1 SGHRS and CDR2 YFSETQ. The DNA of the CDR3 is TGCGCCAGCAGCCTTACCCCTGGGCAGTCGAACACTGAAGCTTTCTTT. Residues: CASSLTPGQSNTEAFF.

J is TRBJ2-3 and V is TRBV19; 13 nucleotides match TRBD2. Germline lookup yields CDR1 LNHDA and CDR2 SQIVND (reference sequence). Trimming removed 5 bases from V and 5 bases from J; junction bases left unmatched: 10. This CDR3 is 17 amino acids long. This CDR3 reads CASSSIGLAGVGDTQYF. CDR3 in DNA: TGTGCCAGTAGTTCTATAGGACTAGCGGGAGTTGGAGATACGCAGTATTTT.

The chain recombines TRBV7-2 with TRBJ2-5; possible D gene TRBD1, 7 bases. Germline CDR1 and CDR2: SGHTA and FQGNSA. This CDR3 comprises 16 residues. Trimming left V 1 base short and J 7 bases short, with 19 bases between. CDR3 amino acids: CASSLGFNRGAGTQYF. CDR3 nucleotide sequence: TGTGCCAGCAGCTTAGGATTTAACAGGGGAGCGGGGACCCAGTACTTC.

The CDR3 protein is CASSPGTGLETQYF. The DNA for the CDR3 is TGTGCCAGCAGCCCTGGGACAGGTCTTGAGACCCAGTACTTC. V gene TRBV5-4 combines with J gene TRBJ2-5; 8 bases are shared with TRBD1. Germline V gene lookup returns CDR1 SGHNT and CDR2 YYREEE (reference sequence). The CDR3 sequence is 14 residues long. V lost 4 bases and J lost 5; bases outside the gene matches: 7.

The chain uses TRBV6-2 or TRBV6-3 and TRBJ2-1; maybe TRBD1 (7 bases). Germline V gene data show CDR1 as MNHEY and CDR2 as SVGEGT. This CDR3 comprises 20 residues. V was trimmed by 5 bases and J by 0 bases, leaving 26 bases between them. The CDR3 bases are TGTGCCAGCAGTACCCCTTTTGGAGGGGGCATACCAAGCTCCTACAATGAGCAGTTCTTC. Protein product: CASSTPFGGGIPSSYNEQFF.

The V call is TRBV5-8, the J call TRBJ2-3; 15 bases match TRBD2. Per germline, CDR1 SGHTS and CDR2 YDEGEE. Trimming took 4 bases from V and 9 from J; bases not matched to a gene: 9. The CDR3 runs 16 residues. CDR3 coding DNA: TGTGCCAGCAGCCCAGCGGGACTAGCGGGGGGCGACACGCAGTATTTT. This sequence encodes CASSPAGLAGGDTQYF. The whole variable domain, remainder taken from reference TRBV5-8 and TRBJ2-3, is EAGVTQSPTHLIKTRGQQATLRCSPISGHTSVYWYQQALGLGLQFLLWYDEGEERNRGNFPPRFSGRQFPNYSSELNVNALELEDSALYLCASSPAGLAGGDTQYFGPGTRLTVL.

The chain couples TRBV6-6 to TRBJ2-7, with TRBD1 as a possible D gene (5 bases). CDR3 length: 14 amino acids. Germline V lookup: CDR1 MNHNY, CDR2 SVGAGI (reference sequence). Trimming removed 5 bases from V and 4 bases from J, with 15 bases in between. CDR3 sequence reads: CASSTSGLGYEQYF. The DNA of the CDR3 is TGTGCCAGCAGTACCTCAGGGTTAGGTTACGAGCAGTACTTC.

V and J are TRBV5-4 and TRBJ2-4, with D maybe TRBD2 (6 bases). Germline V gene sequence: CDR1 SGHNT, CDR2 YYREEE (reference sequence). The CDR3 is made up of 18 amino acids. V lost 4 bases to trimming and J lost 0 bases, with 20 bases between them. CDR3 DNA sequence: TGTGCCAGCAGCACCTCAGGCGCGGGGAACCTAGCCAAAAACATTCAGTACTTC. Translation: CASSTSGAGNLAKNIQYF.

Written as DNA, the CDR3 is TGCGCCAGCAGCCAGCCTGGGACAGGGGGCTACGAGCAGTACTTC. The encoded protein is CASSQPGTGGYEQYF. The V and J genes are TRBV4-1 and TRBJ2-7, with 11 bases lining up with TRBD1. Looked up from germline, CDR1 is MGHRA and CDR2 is YSYEKL. V lost 3 bases and J lost 3; bases outside the gene matches: 4. This CDR3 contains 15 residues.

This chain connects TRBV6-5 to TRBJ1-1; D is ambiguous. The V gene lost 7 bases and the J gene lost 5 bases, with 17 bases spanning the gap. In germline, CDR1 is MNHEY, CDR2 SVGAGI. This CDR3 comprises 14 residues. For the CDR3, the DNA is TGTGCCAGCACCAACTATGGTTATGGGACTGAAGCTTTCTTT. Translated, it gives CASTNYGYGTEAFF.

The V and J genes are TRBV7-8 and TRBJ1-1, with a possible D match to TRBD1 (5 bases). The V gene's germline CDR1 is SGHVS and CDR2 FQNEAQ. The CDR3 contains 16 residues. V was trimmed by 5 bases and J by 1 base, leaving 17 bases between them. The CDR3 protein is CASSPTYTTGNTEAFF. Written as DNA, the CDR3 is TGTGCCAGCAGCCCGACTTATACTACAGGGAACACTGAAGCTTTCTTT.

The count of this clone is one. The gene calls are TRBV21-1 and TRBJ2-1; the table's D gene call, TRBD2, was not cross checked with the DNA. TRBV21-1 is designated a pseudogene. CDR3 length: 18 residues. The CDR3 loop reads CASSKALLAGGSYNEQFF. The CDR3, as DNA: TGTGCCAGCAGCAAAGCGCTCCTAGCGGGAGGCTCCTACAATGAGCAGTTCTTC.

This clone occurred many times. The chain links TRBV6-5 to TRBJ2-7, with 12 positions matching TRBD1. V shed 6 bases, J shed 4 bases, and the junction held 7 bases outside the gene matches. The CDR3 consists of 15 residues. Germline CDR1 MNHEY, CDR2 SVGAGI. CDR3 nucleotide sequence: TGTGCCAGCAGGATGGGACAGGGGGCCTTTTACGAGCAGTACTTC. Translated: CASRMGQGAFYEQYF.

J is TRBJ2-1 and V is TRBV4-2; 9 bases are a match to TRBD1. V was clipped by 5 bases and J by 4 bases; unmatched bases: 9. The germline gives CDR1 LGHNA, CDR2 YNFKEQ. CDR3 size: 16 residues. CDR3 nucleotides: TGTGCCAGCAGCGAACCGGGACAGGGAATTTACAATGAGCAGTTCTTC. Amino acids: CASSEPGQGIYNEQFF.

This clone has a handful of counts. This chain connects TRBV9 to TRBJ2-2; D is uncertain. With 5 bases removed from V and 2 bases from J, the gap between germline ends came to 13 bases. Germline CDR1 and CDR2: SGDLS and YYNGEE. The CDR3 consists of 15 residues. CDR3 in amino acids: CASRGEPVNTGELFF. As DNA, the CDR3 is TGTGCCAGCAGGGGCGAACCGGTAAACACCGGGGAGCTGTTTTTT.

The chain recombines TRBV28 with TRBJ2-7; TRBD2 is a possible D gene (6 bases). Germline CDR1 is MDHEN and CDR2 is SYDVKM. The CDR3 totals 16 residues. The ends were cut back, 4 bases at V and 0 bases at J, with 16 bases in the middle. CDR3 nucleotide sequence: TGTGCCAGCAGTTCCAGGTGGGGGGATACCTCCTACGAGCAGTACTTC. Translation gives CASSSRWGDTSYEQYF.

The J gene is TRBJ1-1, the V gene TRBV25-1; D might be TRBD1 (6 bases). This CDR3 region has 13 residues. V was pared by 4 bases and J by 3 bases, with 9 bases between. Germline V gene data show CDR1 as MGHDK and CDR2 as SYGVNS. The chain's CDR3 is CASSVQGYTEAFF. CDR3 in DNA: TGTGCCAGCAGTGTACAGGGATACACTGAAGCTTTCTTT.

The genes are TRBV5-1 and TRBJ2-7; D remains unclear. Germline V gene data show CDR1 as SGHRS and CDR2 as YFSETQ. V lost 0 bases to trimming and J lost 4 bases, with 14 bases between them. The length of the CDR3 is 15 residues. CDR3 region: CASSLVAARGYEQYF. The CDR3 DNA reads as TGCGCCAGCAGCTTGGTAGCTGCTAGAGGTTACGAGCAGTACTTC.

This clone appeared once. V and J are TRBV6-2 or TRBV6-3 and TRBJ2-5; 8 positions agree with TRBD2. Germline V gives CDR1 MNHEY, CDR2 SVGEGT. V shed 5 bases, J shed 4 bases, and the junction held 15 bases outside the gene matches. CDR3 length: 17 residues. The CDR3 coding sequence is TGTGCCAGCAGTGTCAAAAGAACCGGGACTAGTCGAGAGACCCAGTACTTC. Protein: CASSVKRTGTSRETQYF.

The chain couples TRBV5-6 to TRBJ2-4, with 7 bases fitting TRBD2. After removal of 0 bases from V and 4 bases from J, the junction contained 4 bases not matched to a gene. Germline V gene sequence: CDR1 SGHDT, CDR2 YYEEEE. There are 15 residues in the CDR3. The CDR3 is CASSLATGGKNIQYF. Here the CDR3 DNA reads TGTGCCAGCAGCTTGGCCACCGGGGGGAAAAACATTCAGTACTTC.